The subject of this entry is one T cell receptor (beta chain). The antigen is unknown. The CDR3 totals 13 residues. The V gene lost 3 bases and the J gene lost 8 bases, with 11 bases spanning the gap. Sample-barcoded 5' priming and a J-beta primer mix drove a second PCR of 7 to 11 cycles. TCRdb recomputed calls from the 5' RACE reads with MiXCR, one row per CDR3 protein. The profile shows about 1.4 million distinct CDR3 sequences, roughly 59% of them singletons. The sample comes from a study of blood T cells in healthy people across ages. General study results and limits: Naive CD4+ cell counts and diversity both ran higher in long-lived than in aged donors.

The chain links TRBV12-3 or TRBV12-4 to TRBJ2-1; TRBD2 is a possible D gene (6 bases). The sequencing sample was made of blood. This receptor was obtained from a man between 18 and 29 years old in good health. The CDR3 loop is CASSFSTGDEQFF. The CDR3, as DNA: TGTGCCAGCAGTTTTTCGACGGGGGATGAGCAGTTCTTC.